The 2 T cell receptor beta chains presented below share a single source sample, sequenced in a study of OX40 agonist ivuxolimab in advanced cancers. Libraries were prepared by immunoSEQ multiplex PCR; TCRdb keeps only in-frame clonotypes and omits some of them. The table includes around 68,000 clones, roughly 85% detected once. This specimen was CD4+ or CD8+ T cells sorted from blood, taken in a trial of the OX40 agonist ivuxolimab. The receptors come from an adult with an advanced solid tumor such as melanoma, head and neck, liver or kidney cancer.

J is TRBJ2-5 and V is TRBV10-3; D assignment may be TRBD1 or TRBD2 (5 bases each). The ends were cut back, 5 bases at V and 0 bases at J, with 7 bases in the middle. Germline CDR1 ENHRY, CDR2 SYGVKD. CDR3 size: 13 residues. This chain's CDR3 is CAISPGHQETQYF. Here the CDR3 DNA reads TGTGCCATCAGTCCGGGACACCAAGAGACCCAGTACTTC.

J is TRBJ2-1 and V is TRBV4-1; 8 bases are shared with TRBD2. Trimming at V came to 6 bases and at J to 0 bases, leaving 10 bases not matched to a gene. This CDR3 comprises 17 residues. Germline CDR1 reads MGHRA; CDR2 reads YSYEKL. The chain's CDR3 is CASSSRPSGSSYNEQFF. For the CDR3, the DNA is TGCGCCAGCAGTTCCCGACCCAGCGGGAGCTCCTACAATGAGCAGTTCTTC.